These 26 T cell receptor beta chains originate from one sample sequenced in a study of T cell responses to AZD1222 COVID-19 vaccine. Clones were read by immunoSEQ multiplex PCR, and TCRdb kept only the in-frame ones, dropping some. The sample yields around 100,000 clones, about nine tenths seen once. The material sequenced was peripheral blood, taken on day 0 of AZD1222 vaccination. These receptor sequences come from an adult in good health.

The chain has TRBV2 and TRBJ2-1, with a weak D call TRBD2 (6 bases). CDR3 size: 14 residues. From germline, CDR1 is SNHLY and CDR2 FYNNEI. V lost 3 bases to trimming and J lost 10 bases, with 16 bases between them. The CDR3 region has the DNA TGTGCCAGCAGTGATGTGGCTTTCCGGGGGGAGCAGTTCTTC. It translates to CASSDVAFRGEQFF. The full variable domain, its missing parts supplied by reference TRBV2 and TRBJ2-1, is EPEVTQTPSHQVTQMGQEVILRCVPISNHLYFYWYRQILGQKVEFLVSFYNNEISEKSEIFDDQFSVERPDGSNFTLKIRSTKLEDSAMYFCASSDVAFRGEQFFGPGTRLTVL.

The rearrangement joins TRBV5-1 to TRBJ2-7, with 11 bases that match TRBD1. Trimming removed 4 bases from V and 6 bases from J; junction bases left unmatched: 6. The CDR3 runs 14 residues. CDR1 is SGHRS, CDR2 YFSETQ, per germline. CDR3 sequence (DNA): TGCGCCAGCAGCCCCGGGACAGGGGGTGGCGAGCAGTACTTC. It is translated as CASSPGTGGGEQYF.

This chain joins TRBV21-1 and TRBJ2-3; TRBD1, the table's D call, was not compared with the DNA. TRBV21-1 is a pseudogene locus. The CDR3 is made up of 18 amino acids. DNA for the CDR3: TGTGCCAGCAGCAAAGGGGGGTACGGCGACAGGCGCACAGATACGCAGTATTTT. Translation: CASSKGGYGDRRTDTQYF.

For this clone: Other DNA sequences in the sample encode the same CDR3. The CDR3 DNA is TGTGCCAGCAGCCAAGTAGGAGGCAACACCGGGGAGCTGTTTTTT. Its protein product is CASSQVGGNTGELFF. The chain links TRBV14 to TRBJ2-2, with D possibly being TRBD2 (5 bases). CDR3 length: 15 residues. CDR1 and CDR2 from the germline V gene are SGHDN and FVKESK. Trimming left V 1 base short and J 2 bases short, with 8 bases between.

This clone was seen only a few times. The same CDR3 also results from other DNA sequences found in this sample. The CDR3 DNA is TGTGCCAGCAGCTTAGAAGGGAACACTGAAGCTTTCTTT. Residues: CASSLEGNTEAFF. J is TRBJ1-1 and V is TRBV7-9; D ambiguous. The length of the CDR3 is 13 residues. Per germline, CDR1 SEHNR and CDR2 FQNEAQ (reference sequence). Trimming removed 1 base at V and 1 base at J, with 4 bases between.

V and J are TRBV6-2 or TRBV6-3 and TRBJ2-2; D ambiguous. The CDR3 covers 14 residues. Germline assignment: CDR1 MNHEY and CDR2 SVGEGT. V lost 5 bases and J 7 bases, leaving 14 bases between the germline ends. CDR3 DNA sequence: TGTGCCAGCAGTCAATCCCTAGTAATCGGGGAGCTGTTTTTT. Its protein is CASSQSLVIGELFF.

J is TRBJ1-3 and V is TRBV9; D gene uncertain. This CDR3 contains 12 residues. Germline CDR1 and CDR2: SGDLS and YYNGEE. DNA for the CDR3: TGTGCGTCTGGGATGTCTGGAAACACCATATATTTT. As protein: CASGMSGNTIYF.

The chain links TRBV3-1 (or the pseudogene TRBV3-2) to TRBJ2-7; D unclear. V lost 6 bases to trimming and J lost 0 bases, with 9 bases between them. This CDR3 region has 13 residues. The V gene's germline CDR1 is LGHDT and CDR2 YNNKEL (reference sequence). CDR3 region: CASSGEVSYEQYF. CDR3 nucleotide sequence: TGTGCCAGCAGTGGAGAAGTCTCCTACGAGCAGTACTTC.

This chain joins TRBV9 and TRBJ2-7, with D perhaps matching TRBD1 (6 bases). CDR3 length equals 15 residues. Germline values: CDR1 SGDLS, CDR2 YYNGEE. Between the trimmed V and J ends, which lost 3 bases and 1 base, there was a span of 14 bases. CDR3 protein: CASSAGTTPSYEQYF. CDR3 nucleotide sequence: TGTGCCAGCAGCGCAGGGACAACCCCTTCCTACGAGCAGTACTTC.

This chain connects TRBV5-1 to TRBJ1-1; possible D gene TRBD1, 6 bases. Trimming pared 0 bases from V and 7 bases from J, leaving 13 bases between. Germline V gene sequence: CDR1 SGHRS, CDR2 YFSETQ. The CDR3 consists of 14 residues. The CDR3 coding sequence is TGCGCCAGCAGCTTGGGGGGGCAGGCTGGTGAAGCTTTCTTT. Translation: CASSLGGQAGEAFF.

V usage is TRBV6-5 and J usage is TRBJ1-2; D gene ambiguous. The CDR3 extends over 14 amino acids. Germline CDR1 and CDR2: MNHEY and SVGAGI. V gave up 7 bases and J gave up 2 bases, with 14 bases separating them. The DNA of the CDR3 is TGTGCCAGCACCCGAGTGGGGATAAACTATGGCTACACCTTC. Its protein is CASTRVGINYGYTF.

The V call is TRBV7-2, the J call TRBJ1-5; D unresolved. Germline values: CDR1 SGHTA, CDR2 FQGNSA. The CDR3 extends over 13 amino acids. V lost 3 bases to trimming and J lost 4 bases, with 7 bases between them. Here the CDR3 DNA reads TGTGCCAGCAGCTTCGGGCAGAATCAGCCCCAGCATTTT. It encodes CASSFGQNQPQHF.

This clone occurred once. The chain employs TRBV29-1 and TRBJ1-2; 11 bases fit TRBD1. This CDR3 is 15 amino acids long. Germline assignment: CDR1 SQVTM and CDR2 ANQGSEA. Unmatched junction bases numbered 10, after V lost 4 bases and J lost 6 bases. The CDR3 reads CSVVPMDRGLHGYTF. DNA for the CDR3: TGCAGCGTTGTCCCCATGGACAGGGGGCTTCATGGCTACACCTTC.

J is TRBJ1-1 and V is TRBV19, with a tentative D call TRBD1 (6 bases). This CDR3 comprises 15 residues. Germline lookup yields CDR1 LNHDA and CDR2 SQIVND (reference sequence). Trimming shortened V by 7 bases and J by 1 base, and 16 bases separated the two germline ends. The CDR3 DNA reads TGTGCCAGTATGGACTACAGGGAGGGGAACACTGAAGCTTTCTTT. Residues: CASMDYREGNTEAFF.

V and J are TRBV7-9 and TRBJ1-5; 10 bases agree with TRBD1. The CDR3 sequence is 15 residues long. Losses at the gene ends were 4 bases for V and 7 bases for J; bases not matched to a gene: 7. In germline, CDR1 is SEHNR, CDR2 FQNEAQ (reference sequence). The CDR3 reads CASSSDRGRGQPQHF. The DNA of the CDR3 is TGTGCCAGCAGCTCAGACAGGGGGCGCGGCCAGCCCCAGCATTTT.

This clone was picked up a small number of times. It is likely a read error, because the conserved phenylalanine at the end of the CDR3 is missing. The chain joins TRBV2 to TRBJ1-6; 8 nucleotides align to TRBD1. There are 15 residues in the CDR3. Germline CDR1 SNHLY, CDR2 FYNNEI. J lost 9 bases, V lost 9 bases, and 13 bases had no gene match. CDR3 region: CASNEEQGVGSPLHL. DNA of the CDR3: TGTGCCAGTAACGAGGAACAGGGGGTGGGTTCACCCCTCCACCTT.

This clone was detected only a few times. DNA of the CDR3: TGTGCCAGCAGCGAACTTGCGGAGGTCCTCTATGGCTACACCTTC. It codes for CASSELAEVLYGYTF. The gene calls are TRBV7-6 and TRBJ1-2; D is uncertain. Germline values: CDR1 SGHVS, CDR2 FNYEAQ. CDR3 size: 15 residues. V was shortened by 5 bases and J by 4 bases, with 17 bases between the two germline ends.

The V and J genes are TRBV7-8 and TRBJ1-2, with 7 bases aligning to TRBD1. V shed 5 bases, J shed 4 bases, and the junction held 7 bases outside the gene matches. Germline V gene lookup returns CDR1 SGHVS and CDR2 FQNEAQ. CDR3 length: 14 residues. The CDR3 nucleotides read TGTGCCAGCAGCCACCGACAGGGCGGCTATGGCTACACCTTC. It yields the protein CASSHRQGGYGYTF.

The chain employs TRBV5-6 and TRBJ2-7, with D perhaps assigned TRBD1 or TRBD2 (5 bases each). This CDR3 comprises 15 residues. V was cut by 4 bases and J by 0 bases, with 14 bases left in between. CDR1 and CDR2 (germline): SGHDT, YYEEEE. The CDR3 DNA is TGTGCCAGCAGCGTGGGGGACCGCAGCTCCTACGAGCAGTACTTC. It codes for CASSVGDRSSYEQYF.

V is TRBV27 and J is TRBJ2-7, with TRBD1 as a possible D gene (5 bases). CDR1 and CDR2 from the germline V gene are MNHEY and SMNVEV (reference sequence). The V end lost 3 bases, the J end lost 3 bases, and 6 bases lay between the germline ends. The CDR3 totals 12 residues. The CDR3 protein is CASSFTGYEQYF. CDR3 coding DNA: TGTGCCAGCAGTTTTACAGGCTACGAGCAGTACTTC.

The chain combines TRBV7-8 with TRBJ1-3, with D unresolved. V lost 8 bases and J lost 3, with 8 bases in between. This CDR3 is built from 12 residues. Germline CDR1 SGHVS, CDR2 FQNEAQ. This CDR3 reads CASGPGGNTIYF. The CDR3 nucleotides are TGTGCCAGCGGGCCCGGTGGAAACACCATATATTTT. Together with reference TRBV7-8 and TRBJ1-3, the CDR3 gives the full variable domain: GAGVSQSPRYKVAKRGQDVALRCDPISGHVSLFWYQQALGQGPEFLTYFQNEAQLDKSGLPSDRFFAERPEGSVSTLKIQRTQQEDSAVYLCASGPGGNTIYFGEGSWLTVV.

The chain recombines TRBV24-1 with TRBJ2-3; 8 nucleotides match TRBD2. The V gene's germline CDR1 is KGHDR and CDR2 SFDVKD. The CDR3 consists of 16 residues. V dropped 3 bases and J dropped 5; count of bases not matched to a gene: 9. The CDR3 here is CATSDPHGTSQDTQYF. CDR3 coding DNA: TGTGCCACCAGTGATCCCCACGGGACTAGTCAAGATACGCAGTATTTT.

The rearrangement joins TRBV4-1 to TRBJ1-2; 8 bases line up with TRBD1. Losses at the gene ends were 1 base for V and 8 bases for J; bases not matched to a gene: 9. The CDR3 is 15 residues long. The germline CDR1 and CDR2 sequences are MGHRA and YSYEKL. CDR3 nucleotides: TGCGCCAGCAGCCAAGGCTTCGGACAGGGCTACGGCTACACCTTC. Translation: CASSQGFGQGYGYTF.

The chain couples TRBV5-1 to TRBJ2-5; the match to TRBD1 covers 7 bases. J was trimmed by 3 bases and V by 0 bases; bases with no gene match: 11. Per the germline V gene, CDR1 is SGHRS and CDR2 is YFSETQ. This CDR3 is built from 17 residues. This CDR3 is CASSLVITGQKKETQYF. CDR3 nucleotides: TGCGCCAGCAGCTTGGTTATTACGGGACAGAAGAAAGAGACCCAGTACTTC.

This sequence joins TRBV18 and TRBJ1-2, with D perhaps matching TRBD1 (5 bases). V lost 3 bases, J lost 7 bases, and 15 bases lay in between. The CDR3 extends over 14 amino acids. Looked up from germline, CDR1 is KGHSH and CDR2 is LQKENI. The CDR3 sequence is CASSPTGRDRGYTF. The CDR3 DNA follows: TGTGCCAGCTCACCGACGGGCAGGGACCGTGGCTACACCTTC.

The J gene is TRBJ1-3, the V gene TRBV3-1 (or the pseudogene TRBV3-2); no reliable D call. V lost 4 bases to trimming and J lost 4 bases, with 17 bases between them. The CDR3 totals 16 residues. Germline CDR1 is LGHDT and CDR2 is YNNKEL (reference sequence). The CDR3 DNA reads TGTGCCAGCAGCCCCCGGCTCAGTGGCCGAGGAAACACCATATATTTT. Translation gives CASSPRLSGRGNTIYF.